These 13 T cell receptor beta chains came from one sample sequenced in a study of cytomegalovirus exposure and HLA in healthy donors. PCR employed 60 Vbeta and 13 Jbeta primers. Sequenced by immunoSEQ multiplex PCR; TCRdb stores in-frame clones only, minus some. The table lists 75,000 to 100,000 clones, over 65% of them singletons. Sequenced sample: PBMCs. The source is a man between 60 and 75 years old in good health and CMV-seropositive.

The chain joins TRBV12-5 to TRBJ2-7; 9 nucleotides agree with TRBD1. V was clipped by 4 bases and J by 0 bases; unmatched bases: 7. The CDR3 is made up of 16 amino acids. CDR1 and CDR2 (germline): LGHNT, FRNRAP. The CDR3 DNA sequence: TGTGCTAGTGGTTCCAACAGGGGGCTTTTCTCCTACGAGCAGTACTTC. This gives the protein CASGSNRGLFSYEQYF.

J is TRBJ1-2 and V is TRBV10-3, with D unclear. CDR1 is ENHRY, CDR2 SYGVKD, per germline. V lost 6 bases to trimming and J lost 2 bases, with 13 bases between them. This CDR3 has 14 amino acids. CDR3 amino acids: CAISQSPENYGYTF. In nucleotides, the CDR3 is TGTGCCATCAGCCAATCGCCGGAGAACTATGGCTACACCTTC.

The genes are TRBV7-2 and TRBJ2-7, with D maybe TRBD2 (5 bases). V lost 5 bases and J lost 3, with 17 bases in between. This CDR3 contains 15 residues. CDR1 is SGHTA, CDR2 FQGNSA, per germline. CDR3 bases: TGTGCCAGCAGCGGAGGAGGCCCCGGCCGCTACGAGCAGTACTTC. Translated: CASSGGGPGRYEQYF.

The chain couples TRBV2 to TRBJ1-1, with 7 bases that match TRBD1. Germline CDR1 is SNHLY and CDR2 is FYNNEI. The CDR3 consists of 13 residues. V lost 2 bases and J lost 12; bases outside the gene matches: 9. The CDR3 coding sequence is TGTGCCAGCAGTGAAAGGGGGCGGTCTAATCCTTTCTTT. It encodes CASSERGRSNPFF.

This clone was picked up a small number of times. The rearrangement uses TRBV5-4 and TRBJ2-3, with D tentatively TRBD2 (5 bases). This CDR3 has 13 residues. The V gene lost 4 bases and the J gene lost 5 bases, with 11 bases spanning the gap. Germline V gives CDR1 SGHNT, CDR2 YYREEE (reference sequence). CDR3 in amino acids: CASSPAEGDTQYF. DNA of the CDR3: TGTGCCAGCAGCCCGGCCGAGGGAGATACGCAGTATTTT.

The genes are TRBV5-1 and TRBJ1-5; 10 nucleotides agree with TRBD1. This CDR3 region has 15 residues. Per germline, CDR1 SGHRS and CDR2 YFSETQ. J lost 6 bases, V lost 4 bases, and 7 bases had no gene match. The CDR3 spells CASSPTGGNGQPQHF. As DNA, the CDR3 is TGCGCCAGCAGCCCGACAGGGGGCAATGGTCAGCCCCAGCATTTT.

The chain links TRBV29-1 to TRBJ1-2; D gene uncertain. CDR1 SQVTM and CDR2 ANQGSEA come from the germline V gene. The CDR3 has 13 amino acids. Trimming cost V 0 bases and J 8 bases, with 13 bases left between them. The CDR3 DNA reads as TGCAGCGTTGAAGATCGGAGTCCGGGAGGCTACACCTTC. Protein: CSVEDRSPGGYTF.

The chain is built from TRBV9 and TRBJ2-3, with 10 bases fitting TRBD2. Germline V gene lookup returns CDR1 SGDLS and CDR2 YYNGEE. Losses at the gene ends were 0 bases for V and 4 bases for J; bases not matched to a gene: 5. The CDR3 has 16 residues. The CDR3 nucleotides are TGTGCCAGCAGCGTAGGTAGCGGGGGGTTCTCAGATACGCAGTATTTT. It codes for CASSVGSGGFSDTQYF.

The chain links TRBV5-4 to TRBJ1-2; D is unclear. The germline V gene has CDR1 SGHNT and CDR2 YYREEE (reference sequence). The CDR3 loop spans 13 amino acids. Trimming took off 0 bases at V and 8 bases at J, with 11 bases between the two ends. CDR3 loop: CASSLGELGGYTF. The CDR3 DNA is TGTGCCAGCAGCTTGGGAGAATTGGGCGGCTACACCTTC.

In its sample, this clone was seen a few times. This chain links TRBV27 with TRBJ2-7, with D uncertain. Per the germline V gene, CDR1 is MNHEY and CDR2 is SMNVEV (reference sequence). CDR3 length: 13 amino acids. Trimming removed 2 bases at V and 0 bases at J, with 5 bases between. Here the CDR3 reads CASSLQYSYEQYF. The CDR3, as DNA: TGTGCCAGCAGTTTACAGTACTCCTACGAGCAGTACTTC.

CDR3 sequence (DNA): TGTGCCAGCAGTAGGGACAGGCCCCAAGAGACCCAGTACTTC. Amino acid sequence: CASSRDRPQETQYF. The chain has TRBV6-1 and TRBJ2-5; 8 bases map to TRBD1. After removal of 5 bases from V and 1 base from J, the junction contained 3 bases not matched to a gene. Per the germline V gene, CDR1 is MNHNS and CDR2 is SASEGT. The CDR3 totals 14 residues.

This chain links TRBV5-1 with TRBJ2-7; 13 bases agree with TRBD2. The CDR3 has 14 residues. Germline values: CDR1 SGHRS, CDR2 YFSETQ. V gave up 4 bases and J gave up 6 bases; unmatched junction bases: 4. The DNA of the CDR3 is TGCGCCAGCAGCCGGACTAGCGGGGGCCTCGAGCAGTACTTC. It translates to CASSRTSGGLEQYF.

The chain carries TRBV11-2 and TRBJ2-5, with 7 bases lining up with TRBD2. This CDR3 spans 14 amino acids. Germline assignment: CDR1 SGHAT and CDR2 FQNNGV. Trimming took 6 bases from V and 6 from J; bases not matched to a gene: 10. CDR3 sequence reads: CASSFRRGGQTQYF. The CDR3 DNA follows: TGTGCCAGCAGTTTCCGTCGCGGGGGACAGACCCAGTACTTC.